This TCR beta chain was observed in a study of beta chain features in type 1 diabetes. Expressed TCRB transcripts were sequenced after all isolated RNA was converted to cDNA. Using immunoSEQ multiplex PCR, the repertoire was profiled, and TCRdb retains in-frame clones only, with some absent. The sample holds under 450,000 clones, approximately 15% seen once. Concerning this clone itself: The antigen is undetermined.

CDR3 length: 15 amino acids. V gave up 4 bases and J gave up 0 bases, with 12 bases separating them. Germline CDR1 is SGDLS and CDR2 is YYNGEE. Whole-study findings and limits: In type 1 diabetes patients, VDJ junctions had fewer insertions; deletions at these junctions were more frequent.

Sequencing input: naive CD4+ T cells from blood. The chain has TRBV9 and TRBJ2-3; a possible D gene is TRBD2 (6 bases). The sequence came from a man younger than 45 in good health. Here the CDR3 reads CASSSLSGSTDTQYF. For the CDR3, the DNA is TGTGCCAGCAGCTCCTTAAGCGGGAGCACAGATACGCAGTATTTT.